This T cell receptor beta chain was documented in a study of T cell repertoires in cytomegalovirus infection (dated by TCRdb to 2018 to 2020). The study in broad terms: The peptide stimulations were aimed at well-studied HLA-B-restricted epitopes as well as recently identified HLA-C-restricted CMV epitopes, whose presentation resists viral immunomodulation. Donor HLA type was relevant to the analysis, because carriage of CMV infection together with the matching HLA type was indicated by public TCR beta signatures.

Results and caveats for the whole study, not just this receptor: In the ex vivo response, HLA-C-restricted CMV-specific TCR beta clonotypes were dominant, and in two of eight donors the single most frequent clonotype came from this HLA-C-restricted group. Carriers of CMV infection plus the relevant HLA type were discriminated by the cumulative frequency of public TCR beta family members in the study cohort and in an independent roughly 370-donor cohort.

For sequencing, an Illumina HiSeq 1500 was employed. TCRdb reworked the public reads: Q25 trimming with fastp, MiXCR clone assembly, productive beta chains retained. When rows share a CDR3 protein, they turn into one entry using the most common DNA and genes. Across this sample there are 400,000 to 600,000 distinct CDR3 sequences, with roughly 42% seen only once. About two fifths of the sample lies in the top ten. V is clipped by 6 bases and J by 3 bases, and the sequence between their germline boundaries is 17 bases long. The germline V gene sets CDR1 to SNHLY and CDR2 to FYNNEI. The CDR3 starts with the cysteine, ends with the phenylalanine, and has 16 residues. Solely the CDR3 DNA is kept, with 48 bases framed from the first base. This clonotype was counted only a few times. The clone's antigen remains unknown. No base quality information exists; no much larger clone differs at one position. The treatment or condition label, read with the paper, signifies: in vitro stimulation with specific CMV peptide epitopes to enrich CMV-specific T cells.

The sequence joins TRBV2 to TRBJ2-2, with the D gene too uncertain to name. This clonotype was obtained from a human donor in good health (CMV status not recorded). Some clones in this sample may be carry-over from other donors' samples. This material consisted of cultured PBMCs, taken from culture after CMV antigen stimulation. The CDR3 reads CASSPNSQRYTGELFF. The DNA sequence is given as TGTGCCAGCAGCCCCAATTCCCAGCGCTACACCGGGGAGCTGTTTTTT.